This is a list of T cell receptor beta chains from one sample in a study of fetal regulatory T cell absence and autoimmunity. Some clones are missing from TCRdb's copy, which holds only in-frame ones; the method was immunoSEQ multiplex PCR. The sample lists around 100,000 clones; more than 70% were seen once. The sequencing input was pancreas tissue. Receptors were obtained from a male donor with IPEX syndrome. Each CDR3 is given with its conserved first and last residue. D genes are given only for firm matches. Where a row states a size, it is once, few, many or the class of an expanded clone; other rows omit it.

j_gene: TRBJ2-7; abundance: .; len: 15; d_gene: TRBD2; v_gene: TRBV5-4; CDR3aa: CASSLAAGGAYEQYF; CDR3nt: TGTGCCAGCAGCTTGGCGGCGGGAGGGGCCTACGAGCAGTACTTC
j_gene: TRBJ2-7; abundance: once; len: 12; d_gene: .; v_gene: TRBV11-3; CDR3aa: CASSLASYEQYF; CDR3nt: TGTGCCAGCAGCTTAGCTAGCTACGAGCAGTACTTC
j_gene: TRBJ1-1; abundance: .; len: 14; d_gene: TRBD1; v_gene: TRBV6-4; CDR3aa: CASSYRDSNTEAFF; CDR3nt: TGTGCCAGCAGTTATAGGGACAGCAACACTGAAGCTTTCTTT
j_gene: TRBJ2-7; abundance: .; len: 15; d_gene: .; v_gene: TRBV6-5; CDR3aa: CASSSAGGSSYEQYF; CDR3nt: TGTGCCAGCAGTTCGGCCGGAGGTAGCTCCTACGAGCAGTACTTC
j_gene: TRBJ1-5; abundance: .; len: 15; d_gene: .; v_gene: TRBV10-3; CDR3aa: CAISPGGASNQPQHF; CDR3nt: TGTGCCATCAGCCCTGGGGGGGCGAGCAATCAGCCCCAGCATTTT
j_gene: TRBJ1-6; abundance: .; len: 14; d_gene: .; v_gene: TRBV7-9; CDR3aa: CASSLEGGNSPLHF; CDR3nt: TGTGCCAGCAGCTTAGAGGGGGGGAATTCACCCCTCCACTTT
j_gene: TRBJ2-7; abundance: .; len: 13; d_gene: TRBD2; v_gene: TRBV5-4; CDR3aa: CASRNQLAAEQYF; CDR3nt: TGTGCCAGCAGGAACCAACTAGCGGCCGAGCAGTACTTC
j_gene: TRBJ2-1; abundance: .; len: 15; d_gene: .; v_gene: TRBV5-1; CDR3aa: CASSSAVDAYNEQFF; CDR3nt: TGCGCCAGCAGCTCAGCGGTCGATGCCTACAATGAGCAGTTCTTC
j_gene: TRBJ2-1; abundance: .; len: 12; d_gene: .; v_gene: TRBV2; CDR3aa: CASSFLANEQFF; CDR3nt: TGTGCCAGCAGTTTTCTAGCCAATGAGCAGTTCTTC
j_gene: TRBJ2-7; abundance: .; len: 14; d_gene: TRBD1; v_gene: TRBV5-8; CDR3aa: CASSLAVRGYEQYF; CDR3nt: TGTGCCAGCAGCTTGGCTGTCAGGGGGTACGAGCAGTACTTC
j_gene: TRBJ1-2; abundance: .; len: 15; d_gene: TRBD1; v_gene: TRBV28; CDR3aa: CASSFLDREAYGYTF; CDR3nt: TGTGCCAGCAGTTTCCTGGACAGGGAGGCCTATGGCTACACCTTC
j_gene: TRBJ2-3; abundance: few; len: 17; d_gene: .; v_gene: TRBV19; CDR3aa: CASSIGIEAESTDTQYF; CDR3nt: TGTGCCAGTAGTATAGGGATTGAGGCGGAAAGCACAGATACGCAGTATTTT
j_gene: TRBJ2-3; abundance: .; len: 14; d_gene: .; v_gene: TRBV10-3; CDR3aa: CAISERGATDTQYF; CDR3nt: TGTGCCATCAGTGAGCGGGGGGCGACAGATACGCAGTATTTT
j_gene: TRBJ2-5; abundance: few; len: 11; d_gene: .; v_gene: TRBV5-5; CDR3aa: CASSTQETQYF; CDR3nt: TGTGCCAGCAGCACCCAAGAGACCCAGTACTTC
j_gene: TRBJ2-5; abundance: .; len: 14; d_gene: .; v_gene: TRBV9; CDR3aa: CASSVAVQAETQYF; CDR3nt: TGTGCCAGCAGCGTAGCCGTACAGGCGGAGACCCAGTACTTC
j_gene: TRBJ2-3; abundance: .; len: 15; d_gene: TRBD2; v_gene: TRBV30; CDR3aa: CAWTRLAGGRDTQYF; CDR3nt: TGTGCCTGGACTAGACTAGCGGGAGGGAGAGATACGCAGTATTTT
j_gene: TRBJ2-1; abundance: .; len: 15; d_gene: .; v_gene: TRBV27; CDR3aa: CASHNVGGTTGEQFF; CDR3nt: TGTGCCAGCCACAACGTTGGGGGGACGACAGGTGAGCAGTTCTTC
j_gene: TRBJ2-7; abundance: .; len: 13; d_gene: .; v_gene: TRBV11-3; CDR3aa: CASSFVTSYEQYF; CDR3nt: TGTGCCAGCAGCTTCGTGACATCTTACGAGCAGTACTTC
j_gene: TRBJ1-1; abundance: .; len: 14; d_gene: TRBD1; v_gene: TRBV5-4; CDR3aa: CASSWDRFNTEAFF; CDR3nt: TGTGCCAGCAGCTGGGACAGATTTAACACTGAAGCTTTCTTT
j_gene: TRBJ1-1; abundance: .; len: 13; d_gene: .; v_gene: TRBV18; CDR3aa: CASSPPGGTEAFF; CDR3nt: TGTGCCAGCTCACCACCAGGGGGCACTGAAGCTTTCTTT
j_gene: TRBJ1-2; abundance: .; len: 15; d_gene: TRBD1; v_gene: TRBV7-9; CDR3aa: CASSLAGTGIYGYTF; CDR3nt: TGTGCCAGCAGCTTAGCCGGGACAGGGATCTATGGCTACACCTTC
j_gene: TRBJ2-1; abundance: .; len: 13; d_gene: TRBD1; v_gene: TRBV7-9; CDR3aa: CASTGGSYNEQFF; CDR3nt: TGTGCCAGCACAGGGGGCTCCTACAATGAGCAGTTCTTC
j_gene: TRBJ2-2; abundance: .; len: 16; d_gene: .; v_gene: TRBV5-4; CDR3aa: CASSPFLWGRTGELFF; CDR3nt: TGTGCCAGCAGCCCGTTTCTATGGGGGCGAACCGGGGAGCTGTTTTTT
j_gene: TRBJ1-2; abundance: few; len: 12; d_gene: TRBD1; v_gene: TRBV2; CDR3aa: CASNGQGYGYTF; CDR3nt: TGTGCCAGCAACGGACAGGGCTATGGCTACACCTTC
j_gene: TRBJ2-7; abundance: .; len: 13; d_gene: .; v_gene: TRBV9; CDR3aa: CASSVRPYYEQYF; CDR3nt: TGTGCCAGCAGCGTCCGTCCGTACTACGAGCAGTACTTC
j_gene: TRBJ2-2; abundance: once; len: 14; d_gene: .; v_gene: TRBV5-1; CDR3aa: CASSFSGSGGELFF; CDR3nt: TGCGCCAGCAGCTTTTCAGGGTCGGGCGGGGAGCTGTTTTTT
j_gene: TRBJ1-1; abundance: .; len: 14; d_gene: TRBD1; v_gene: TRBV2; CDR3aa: CASSEDWTGPGAFF; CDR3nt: TGTGCCAGCAGTGAGGATTGGACAGGCCCTGGGGCTTTCTTT
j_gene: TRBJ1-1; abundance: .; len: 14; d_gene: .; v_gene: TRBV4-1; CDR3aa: CASSQVDSNTEAFF; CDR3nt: TGCGCCAGCAGCCAAGTAGACAGTAACACTGAAGCTTTCTTT
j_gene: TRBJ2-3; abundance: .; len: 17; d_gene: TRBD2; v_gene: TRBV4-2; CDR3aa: CASSPSTSGRPGDTQYF; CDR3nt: TGTGCCAGCAGCCCCTCAACTAGCGGGAGGCCGGGAGATACGCAGTATTTT
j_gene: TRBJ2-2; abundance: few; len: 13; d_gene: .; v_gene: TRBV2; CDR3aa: CASSEENTGELFF; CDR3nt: TGTGCCAGCAGTGAGGAGAACACCGGGGAGCTGTTTTTT
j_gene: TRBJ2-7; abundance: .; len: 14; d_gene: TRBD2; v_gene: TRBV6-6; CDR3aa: CASRTSGSSYEQYF; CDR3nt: TGTGCCAGCAGGACTAGCGGGAGCTCCTACGAGCAGTACTTC
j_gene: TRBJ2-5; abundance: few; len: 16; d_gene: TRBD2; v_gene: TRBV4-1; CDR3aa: CASSQDRGTSQETQYF; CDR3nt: TGCGCCAGCAGCCAAGATCGAGGGACTAGCCAAGAGACCCAGTACTTC
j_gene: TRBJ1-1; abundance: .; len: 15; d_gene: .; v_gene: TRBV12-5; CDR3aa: CASGFSVSLNTEAFF; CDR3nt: TGTGCTAGTGGTTTTTCAGTCAGCTTGAACACTGAAGCTTTCTTT
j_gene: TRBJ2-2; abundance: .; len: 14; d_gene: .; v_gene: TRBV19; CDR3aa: CASSTNLNTGELFF; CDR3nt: TGTGCCAGTAGTACGAACTTGAACACCGGGGAGCTGTTTTTT
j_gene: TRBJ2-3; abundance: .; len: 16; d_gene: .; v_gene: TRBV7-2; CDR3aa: CASSPEGGAGTDTQYF; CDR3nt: TGTGCCAGCAGCCCAGAGGGGGGGGCGGGAACAGATACGCAGTATTTT
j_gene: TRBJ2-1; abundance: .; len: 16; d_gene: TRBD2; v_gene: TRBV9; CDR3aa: CASSVLAGSSYNEQFF; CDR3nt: TGTGCCAGCAGCGTATTAGCGGGGAGCTCCTACAATGAGCAGTTCTTC
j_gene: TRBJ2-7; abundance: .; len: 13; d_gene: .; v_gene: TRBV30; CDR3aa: CAWSEPGAYEQYF; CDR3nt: TGTGCCTGGAGCGAACCCGGGGCCTACGAGCAGTACTTC
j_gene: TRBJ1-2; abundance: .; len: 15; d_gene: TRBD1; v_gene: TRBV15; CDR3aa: CATSRHIQGNYGYTF; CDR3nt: TGTGCCACCAGCAGACATATACAGGGGAACTATGGCTACACCTTC
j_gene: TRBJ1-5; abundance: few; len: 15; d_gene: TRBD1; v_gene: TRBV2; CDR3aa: CASSAWTGGGQPQHF; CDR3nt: TGTGCCAGCAGTGCCTGGACAGGGGGAGGCCAGCCCCAGCATTTT
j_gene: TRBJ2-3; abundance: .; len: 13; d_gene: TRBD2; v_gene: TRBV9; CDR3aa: CASSSGPGGTQYF; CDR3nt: TGTGCCAGCAGCTCAGGTCCGGGAGGTACGCAGTATTTT